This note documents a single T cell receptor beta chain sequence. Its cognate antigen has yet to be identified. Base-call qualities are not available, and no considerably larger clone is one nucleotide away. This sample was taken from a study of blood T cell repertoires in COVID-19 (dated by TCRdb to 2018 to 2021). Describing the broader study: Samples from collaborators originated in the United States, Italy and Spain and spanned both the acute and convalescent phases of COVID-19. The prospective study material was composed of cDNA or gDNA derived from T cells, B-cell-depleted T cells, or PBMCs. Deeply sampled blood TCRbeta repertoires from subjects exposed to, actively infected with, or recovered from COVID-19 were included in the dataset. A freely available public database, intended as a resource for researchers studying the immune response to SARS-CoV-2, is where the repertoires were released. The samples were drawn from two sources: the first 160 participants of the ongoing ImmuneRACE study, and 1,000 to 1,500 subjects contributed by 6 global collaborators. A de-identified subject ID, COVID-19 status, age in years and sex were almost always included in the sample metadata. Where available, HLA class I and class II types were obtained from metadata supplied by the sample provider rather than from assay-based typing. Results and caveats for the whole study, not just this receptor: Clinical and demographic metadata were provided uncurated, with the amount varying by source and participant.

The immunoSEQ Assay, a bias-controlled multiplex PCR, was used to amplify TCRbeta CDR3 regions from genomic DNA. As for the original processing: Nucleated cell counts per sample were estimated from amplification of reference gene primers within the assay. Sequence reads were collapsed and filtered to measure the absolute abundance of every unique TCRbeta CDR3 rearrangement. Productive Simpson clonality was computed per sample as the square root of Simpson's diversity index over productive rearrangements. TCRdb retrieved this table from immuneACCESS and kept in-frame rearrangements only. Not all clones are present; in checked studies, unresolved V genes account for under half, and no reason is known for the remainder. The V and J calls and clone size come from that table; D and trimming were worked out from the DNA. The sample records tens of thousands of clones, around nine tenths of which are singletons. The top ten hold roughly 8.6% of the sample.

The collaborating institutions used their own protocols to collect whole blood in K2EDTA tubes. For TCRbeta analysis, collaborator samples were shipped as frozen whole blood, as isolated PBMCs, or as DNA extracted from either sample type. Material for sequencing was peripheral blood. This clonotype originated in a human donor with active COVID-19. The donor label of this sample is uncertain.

The CDR3: CASSYSGGEYQETQYF. The DNA sequence is as follows: TGTGCCAGCAGTTACTCGGGTGGGGAGTACCAAGAGACCCAGTACTTC. This chain is built from TRBV6-5 and TRBJ2-5; TRBD2 is perhaps the D gene, given 5 matching bases. The CDR3 spans 16 residues, from the cysteine through the phenylalanine. The DNA shown is the 48-base CDR3, in frame from base 1. Looking up the germline V gene yields CDR1 MNHEY and CDR2 SVGAGI. Trimming removed 0 bases from V and 0 bases from J, leaving 11 bases between the germline ends.